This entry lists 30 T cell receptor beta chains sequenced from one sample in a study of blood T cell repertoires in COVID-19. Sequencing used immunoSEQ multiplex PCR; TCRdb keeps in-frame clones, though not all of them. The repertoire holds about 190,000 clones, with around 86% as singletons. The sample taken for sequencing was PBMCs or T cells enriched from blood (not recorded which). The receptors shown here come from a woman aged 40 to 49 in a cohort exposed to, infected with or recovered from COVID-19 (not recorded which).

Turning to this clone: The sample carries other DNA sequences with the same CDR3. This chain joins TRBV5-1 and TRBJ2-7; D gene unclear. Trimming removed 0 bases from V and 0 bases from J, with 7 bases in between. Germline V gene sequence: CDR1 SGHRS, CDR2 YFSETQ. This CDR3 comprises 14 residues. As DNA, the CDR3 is TGCGCCAGCAGCTTGGGAGGAAACTCCTACGAGCAGTACTTC. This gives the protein CASSLGGNSYEQYF. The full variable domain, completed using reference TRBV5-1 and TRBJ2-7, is KAGVTQTPRYLIKTRGQQVTLSCSPISGHRSVSWYQQTPGQGLQFLFEYFSETQRNKGNFPGRFSGRQFSNSRSEMNVSTLELGDSALYLCASSLGGNSYEQYFGPGTRLTVT.

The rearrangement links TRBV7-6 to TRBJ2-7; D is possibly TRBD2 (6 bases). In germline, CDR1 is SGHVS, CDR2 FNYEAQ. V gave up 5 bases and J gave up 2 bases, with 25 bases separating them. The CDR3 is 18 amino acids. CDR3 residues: CASSPTRPGLGVTYEQYF. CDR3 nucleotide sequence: TGTGCCAGCAGCCCAACCCGACCGGGACTCGGAGTCACCTACGAGCAGTACTTC.

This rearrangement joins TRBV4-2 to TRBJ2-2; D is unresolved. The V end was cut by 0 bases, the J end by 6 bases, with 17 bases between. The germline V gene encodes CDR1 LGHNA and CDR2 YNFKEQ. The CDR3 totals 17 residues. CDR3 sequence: CASSQDSAGMPAGELFF. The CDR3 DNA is TGTGCCAGCAGCCAAGATAGTGCAGGAATGCCGGCCGGGGAGCTGTTTTTT.

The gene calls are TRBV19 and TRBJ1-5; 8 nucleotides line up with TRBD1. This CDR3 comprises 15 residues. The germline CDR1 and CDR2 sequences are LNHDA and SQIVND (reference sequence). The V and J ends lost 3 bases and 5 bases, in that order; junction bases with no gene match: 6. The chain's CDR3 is CASSISDRGDQPQHF. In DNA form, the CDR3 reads TGTGCCAGTAGTATTTCCGACAGGGGTGATCAGCCCCAGCATTTT. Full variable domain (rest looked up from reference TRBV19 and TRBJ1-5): DGGITQSPKYLFRKEGQNVTLSCEQNLNHDAMYWYRQDPGQGLRLIYYSQIVNDFQKGDIAEGYSVSREKKESFPLTVTSAQKNPTAFYLCASSISDRGDQPQHFGDGTRLSIL.

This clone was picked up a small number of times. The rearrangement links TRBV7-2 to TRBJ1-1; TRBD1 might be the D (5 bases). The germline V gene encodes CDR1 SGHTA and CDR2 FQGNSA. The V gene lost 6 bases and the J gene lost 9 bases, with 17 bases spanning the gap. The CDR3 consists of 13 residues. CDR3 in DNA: TGTGCCAGCAGGTCCTCAGGGTCCCCTAAAGCTTTCTTT. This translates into CASRSSGSPKAFF.

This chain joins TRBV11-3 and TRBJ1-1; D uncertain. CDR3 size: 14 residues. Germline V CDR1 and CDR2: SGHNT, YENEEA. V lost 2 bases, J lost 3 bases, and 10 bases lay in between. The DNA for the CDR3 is TGTGCCAGCAGCTTAACGGGGATCTACACTGAAGCTTTCTTT. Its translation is CASSLTGIYTEAFF.

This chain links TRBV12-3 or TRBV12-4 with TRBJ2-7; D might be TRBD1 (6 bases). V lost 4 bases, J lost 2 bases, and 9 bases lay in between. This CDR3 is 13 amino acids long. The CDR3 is CASSSDRPYEQYF. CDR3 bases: TGTGCCAGCAGTTCGGACAGACCCTACGAGCAGTACTTC.

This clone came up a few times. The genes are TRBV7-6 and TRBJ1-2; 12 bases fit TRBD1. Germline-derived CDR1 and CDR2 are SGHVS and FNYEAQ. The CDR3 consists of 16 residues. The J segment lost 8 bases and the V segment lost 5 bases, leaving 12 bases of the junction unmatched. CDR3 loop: CASSQYRGQGAEGYTF. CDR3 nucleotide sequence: TGTGCCAGCAGCCAATATCGGGGACAGGGGGCGGAAGGCTACACCTTC.

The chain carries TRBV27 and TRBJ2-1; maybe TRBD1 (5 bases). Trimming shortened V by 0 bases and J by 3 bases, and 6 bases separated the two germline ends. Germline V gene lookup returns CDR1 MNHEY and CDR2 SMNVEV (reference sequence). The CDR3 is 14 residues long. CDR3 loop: CASSLSGRYNEQFF. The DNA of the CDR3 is TGTGCCAGCAGTTTATCGGGGCGCTACAATGAGCAGTTCTTC.

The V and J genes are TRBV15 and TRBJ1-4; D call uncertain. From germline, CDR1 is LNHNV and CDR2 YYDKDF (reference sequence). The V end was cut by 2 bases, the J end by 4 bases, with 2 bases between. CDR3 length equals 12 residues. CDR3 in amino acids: CATSRLNEKLFF. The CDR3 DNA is TGTGCCACCAGCAGACTTAATGAAAAACTGTTTTTT.

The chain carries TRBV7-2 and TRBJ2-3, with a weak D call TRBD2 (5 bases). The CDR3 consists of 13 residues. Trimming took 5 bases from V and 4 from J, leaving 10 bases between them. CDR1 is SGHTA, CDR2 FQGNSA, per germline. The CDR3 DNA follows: TGTGCCAGCAGCGAGACTAACCCAGATACGCAGTATTTT. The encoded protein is CASSETNPDTQYF.

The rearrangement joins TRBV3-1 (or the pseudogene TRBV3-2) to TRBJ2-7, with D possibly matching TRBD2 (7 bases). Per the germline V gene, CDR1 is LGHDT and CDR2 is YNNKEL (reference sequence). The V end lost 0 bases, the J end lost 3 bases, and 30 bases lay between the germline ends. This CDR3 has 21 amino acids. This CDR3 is CASSQEILLSSGGGIDYEQYF. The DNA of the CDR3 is TGTGCCAGCAGCCAAGAGATCCTACTATCCTCGGGGGGCGGGATCGACTACGAGCAGTACTTC.

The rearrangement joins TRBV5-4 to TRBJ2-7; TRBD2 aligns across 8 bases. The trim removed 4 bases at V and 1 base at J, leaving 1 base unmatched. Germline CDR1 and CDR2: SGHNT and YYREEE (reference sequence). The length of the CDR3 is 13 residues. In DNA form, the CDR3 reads TGTGCCAGCAGCCGCGGGGGGTCCTACGAGCAGTACTTC. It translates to CASSRGGSYEQYF.

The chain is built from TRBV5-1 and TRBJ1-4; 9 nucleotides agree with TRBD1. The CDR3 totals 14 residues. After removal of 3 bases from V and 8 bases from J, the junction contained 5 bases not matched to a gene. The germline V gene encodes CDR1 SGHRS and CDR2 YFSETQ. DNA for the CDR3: TGCGCCAGCAGCTCAGACAGGGGGTTGGAAAAACTGTTTTTT. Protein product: CASSSDRGLEKLFF. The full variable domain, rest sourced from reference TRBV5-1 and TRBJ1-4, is KAGVTQTPRYLIKTRGQQVTLSCSPISGHRSVSWYQQTPGQGLQFLFEYFSETQRNKGNFPGRFSGRQFSNSRSEMNVSTLELGDSALYLCASSSDRGLEKLFFGSGTQLSVL.

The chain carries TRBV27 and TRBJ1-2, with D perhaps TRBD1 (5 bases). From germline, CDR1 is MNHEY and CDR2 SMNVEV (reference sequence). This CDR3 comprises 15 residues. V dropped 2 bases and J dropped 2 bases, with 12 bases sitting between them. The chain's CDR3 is CASSLVPGLNYGYTF. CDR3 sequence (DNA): TGTGCCAGCAGTTTAGTGCCGGGACTGAACTATGGCTACACCTTC.

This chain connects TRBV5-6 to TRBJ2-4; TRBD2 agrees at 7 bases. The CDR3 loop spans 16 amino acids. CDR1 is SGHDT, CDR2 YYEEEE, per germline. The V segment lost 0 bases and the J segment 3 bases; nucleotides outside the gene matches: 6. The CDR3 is CASSLGVGGIKNIQYF. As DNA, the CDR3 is TGTGCCAGCAGCTTGGGGGTGGGAGGGATCAAAAACATTCAGTACTTC.

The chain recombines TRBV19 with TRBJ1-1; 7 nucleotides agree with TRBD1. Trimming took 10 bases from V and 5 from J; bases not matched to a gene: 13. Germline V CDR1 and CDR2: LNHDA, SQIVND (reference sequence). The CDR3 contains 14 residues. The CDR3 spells CATRTPGGRTEAFF. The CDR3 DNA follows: TGTGCCACAAGGACCCCAGGGGGAAGGACTGAAGCTTTCTTT.

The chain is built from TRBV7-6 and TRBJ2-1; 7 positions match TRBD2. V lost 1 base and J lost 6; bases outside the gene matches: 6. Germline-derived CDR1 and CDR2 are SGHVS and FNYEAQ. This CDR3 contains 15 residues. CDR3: CASSLVGLGSNEQFF. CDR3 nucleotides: TGTGCCAGCAGCTTAGTAGGACTAGGGTCCAATGAGCAGTTCTTC.

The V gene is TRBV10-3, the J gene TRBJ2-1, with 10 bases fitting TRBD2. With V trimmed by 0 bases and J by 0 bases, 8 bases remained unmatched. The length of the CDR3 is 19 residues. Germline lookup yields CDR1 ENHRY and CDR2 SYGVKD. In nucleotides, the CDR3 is TGTGCCATCAGTGAGTCGACTAGCGGGCCCCCAAGCTCCTACAATGAGCAGTTCTTC. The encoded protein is CAISESTSGPPSSYNEQFF.

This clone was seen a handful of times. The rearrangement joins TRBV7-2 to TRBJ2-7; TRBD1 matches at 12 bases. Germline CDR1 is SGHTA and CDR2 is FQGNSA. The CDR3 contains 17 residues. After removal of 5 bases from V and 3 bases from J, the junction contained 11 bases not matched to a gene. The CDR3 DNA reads TGTGCCAGCAGCCCCGCTGGGGGACAGGGGGCATTCTACGAGCAGTACTTC. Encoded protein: CASSPAGGQGAFYEQYF. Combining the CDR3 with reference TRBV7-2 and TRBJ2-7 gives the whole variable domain GAGVSQSPSNKVTEKGKDVELRCDPISGHTALYWYRQSLGQGLEFLIYFQGNSAPDKSGLPSDRFSAERTGGSVSTLTIQRTQQEDSAVYLCASSPAGGQGAFYEQYFGPGTRLTVT.

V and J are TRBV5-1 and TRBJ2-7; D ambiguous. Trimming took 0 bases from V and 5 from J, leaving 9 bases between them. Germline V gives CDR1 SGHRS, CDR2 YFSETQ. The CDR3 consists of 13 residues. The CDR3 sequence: CASSLVSVDEQYF. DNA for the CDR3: TGCGCCAGCAGCTTGGTCAGTGTGGACGAGCAGTACTTC.

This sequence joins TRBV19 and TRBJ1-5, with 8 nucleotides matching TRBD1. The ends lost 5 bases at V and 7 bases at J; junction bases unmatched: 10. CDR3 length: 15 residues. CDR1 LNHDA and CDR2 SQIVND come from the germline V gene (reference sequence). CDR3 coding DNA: TGTGCCAGTAGTCCGAGCCGGGACAGGCGACAGCCCCAGCATTTT. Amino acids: CASSPSRDRRQPQHF.

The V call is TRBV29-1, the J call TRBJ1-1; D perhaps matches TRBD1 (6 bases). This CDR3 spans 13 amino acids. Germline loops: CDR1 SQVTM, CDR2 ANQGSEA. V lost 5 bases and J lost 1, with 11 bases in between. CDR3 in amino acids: CSVRPDRNTEAFF. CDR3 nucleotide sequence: TGCAGCGTTCGCCCGGACAGGAACACTGAAGCTTTCTTT.

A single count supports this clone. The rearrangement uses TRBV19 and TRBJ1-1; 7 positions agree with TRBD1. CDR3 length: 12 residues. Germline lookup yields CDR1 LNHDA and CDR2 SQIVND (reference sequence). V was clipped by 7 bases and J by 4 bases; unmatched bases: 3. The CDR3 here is CASKTGLTEAFF. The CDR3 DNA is TGTGCCAGTAAGACAGGGCTCACTGAAGCTTTCTTT.

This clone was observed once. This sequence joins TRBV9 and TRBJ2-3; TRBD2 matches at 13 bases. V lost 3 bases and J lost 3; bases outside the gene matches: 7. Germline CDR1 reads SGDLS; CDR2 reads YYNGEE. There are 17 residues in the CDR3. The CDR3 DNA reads TGTGCCAGCAGCGCCCGGACTAGCGGGGGCTTTACAGATACGCAGTATTTT. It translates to CASSARTSGGFTDTQYF.

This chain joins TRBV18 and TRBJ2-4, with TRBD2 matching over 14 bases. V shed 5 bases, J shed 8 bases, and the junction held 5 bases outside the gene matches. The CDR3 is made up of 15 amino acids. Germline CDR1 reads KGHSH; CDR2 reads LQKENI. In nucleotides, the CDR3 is TGTGCCAGCTCAGCGACTAGCGGGAGGGGTGACATTCAGTACTTC. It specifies CASSATSGRGDIQYF.

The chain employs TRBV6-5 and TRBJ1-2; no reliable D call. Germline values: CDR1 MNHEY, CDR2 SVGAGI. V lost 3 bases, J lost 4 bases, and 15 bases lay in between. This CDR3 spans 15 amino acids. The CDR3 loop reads CASSYPAGESYGYTF. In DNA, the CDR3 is TGTGCCAGCAGTTATCCGGCCGGAGAGTCCTATGGCTACACCTTC.

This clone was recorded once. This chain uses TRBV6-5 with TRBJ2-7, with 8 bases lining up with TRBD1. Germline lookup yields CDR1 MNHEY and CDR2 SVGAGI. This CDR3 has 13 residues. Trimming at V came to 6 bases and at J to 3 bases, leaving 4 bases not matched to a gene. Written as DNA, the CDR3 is TGTGCCAGCAGCAGGACAGGGAGCTACGAGCAGTACTTC. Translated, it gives CASSRTGSYEQYF.

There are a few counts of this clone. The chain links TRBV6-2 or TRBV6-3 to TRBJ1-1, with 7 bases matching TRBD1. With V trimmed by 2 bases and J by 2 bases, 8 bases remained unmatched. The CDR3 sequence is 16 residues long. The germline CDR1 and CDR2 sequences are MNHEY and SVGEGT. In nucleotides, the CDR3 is TGTGCCAGCAGTTACAGGCGGACAGGATTAAACACTGAAGCTTTCTTT. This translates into CASSYRRTGLNTEAFF.

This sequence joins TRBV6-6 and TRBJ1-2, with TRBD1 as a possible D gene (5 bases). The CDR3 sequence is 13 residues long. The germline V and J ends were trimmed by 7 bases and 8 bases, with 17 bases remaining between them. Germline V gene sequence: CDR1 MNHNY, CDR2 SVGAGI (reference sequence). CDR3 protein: CASTARAQAGYTF. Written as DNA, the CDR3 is TGTGCCAGCACAGCCAGGGCGCAGGCAGGCTACACCTTC.